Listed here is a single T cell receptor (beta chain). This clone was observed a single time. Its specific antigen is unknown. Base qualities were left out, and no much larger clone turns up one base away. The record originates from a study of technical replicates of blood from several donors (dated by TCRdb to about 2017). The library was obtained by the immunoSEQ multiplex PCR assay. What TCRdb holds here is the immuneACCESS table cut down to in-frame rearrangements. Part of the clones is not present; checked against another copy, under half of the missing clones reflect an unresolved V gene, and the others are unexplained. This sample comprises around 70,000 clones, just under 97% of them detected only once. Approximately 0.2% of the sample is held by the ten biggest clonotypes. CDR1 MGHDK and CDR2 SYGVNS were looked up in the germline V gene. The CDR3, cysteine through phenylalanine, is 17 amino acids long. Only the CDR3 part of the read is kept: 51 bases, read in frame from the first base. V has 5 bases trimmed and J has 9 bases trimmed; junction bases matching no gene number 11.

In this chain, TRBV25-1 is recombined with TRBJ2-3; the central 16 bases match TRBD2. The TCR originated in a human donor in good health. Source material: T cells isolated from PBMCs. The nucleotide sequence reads TGTGCCAGCAGTACCGGGACTAGCGGGGGGGCCCGTGGCACGCAGTATTTT. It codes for CASSTGTSGGARGTQYF.